This TCR beta chain was documented in a study of blood T cell repertoires in COVID-19. In the authors' workflow: Reference gene primer amplification yielded estimated nucleated cell counts. The data were produced by immunoSEQ multiplex PCR, yet TCRdb's version contains in-frame clones alone and is incomplete. V and J calls and clone size come straight from that table; D and trimming were deduced from the DNA. The table includes roughly 69,000 clones, about 81% detected once. Losses at the gene ends were 6 bases for V and 3 bases for J; bases not matched to a gene: 7. Germline V CDR1 and CDR2: MDHEN, SYDVKM. The CDR3 consists of 14 residues.

Material for sequencing was peripheral blood. This TCR derives from a human donor in a cohort sampled during active COVID-19. V gene TRBV28 combines with J gene TRBJ2-7; 8 bases align to TRBD2. CDR3 loop: CASRPARGGYEQYF. The CDR3 DNA sequence: TGTGCCAGCAGACCCGCCCGGGGGGGCTACGAGCAGTACTTC.